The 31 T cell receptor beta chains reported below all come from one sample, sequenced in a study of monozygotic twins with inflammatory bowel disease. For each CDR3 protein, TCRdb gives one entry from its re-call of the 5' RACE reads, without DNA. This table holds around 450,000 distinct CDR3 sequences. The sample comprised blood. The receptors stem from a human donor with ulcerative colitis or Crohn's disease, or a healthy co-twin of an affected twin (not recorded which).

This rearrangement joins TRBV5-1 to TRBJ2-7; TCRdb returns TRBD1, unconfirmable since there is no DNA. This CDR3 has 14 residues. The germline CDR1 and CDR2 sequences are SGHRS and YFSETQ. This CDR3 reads CASSLGQGTNEQYF. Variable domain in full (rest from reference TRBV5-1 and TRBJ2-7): KAGVTQTPRYLIKTRGQQVTLSCSPISGHRSVSWYQQTPGQGLQFLFEYFSETQRNKGNFPGRFSGRQFSNSRSEMNVSTLELGDSALYLCASSLGQGTNEQYFGPGTRLTVT.

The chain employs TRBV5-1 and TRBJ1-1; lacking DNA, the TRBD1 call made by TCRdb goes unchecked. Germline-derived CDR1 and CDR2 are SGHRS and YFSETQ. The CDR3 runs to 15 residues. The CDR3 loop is CASSLEGAGNTEAFF.

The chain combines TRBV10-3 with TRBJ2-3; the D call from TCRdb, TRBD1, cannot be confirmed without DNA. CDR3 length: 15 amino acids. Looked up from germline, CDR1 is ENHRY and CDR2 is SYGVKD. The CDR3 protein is CAISVGQKSADTQYF.

CDR3 amino acids: CASSQDVESQPQHF. The chain employs TRBV4-3 and TRBJ1-5. This CDR3 spans 14 amino acids. The germline V gene encodes CDR1 LGHNA and CDR2 YSLEER.

The CDR3 is CASSLSTSTDTQYF. The chain uses TRBV5-1 and TRBJ2-3. Looked up from germline, CDR1 is SGHRS and CDR2 is YFSETQ. The CDR3 is 14 amino acids.

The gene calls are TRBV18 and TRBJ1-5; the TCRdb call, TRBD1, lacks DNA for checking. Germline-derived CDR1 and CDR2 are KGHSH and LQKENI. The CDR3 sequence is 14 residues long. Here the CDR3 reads CASSGTGLNQPQHF. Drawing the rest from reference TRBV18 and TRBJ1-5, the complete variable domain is NAGVMQNPRHLVRRRGQEARLRCSPMKGHSHVYWYRQLPEEGLKFMVYLQKENIIDESGMPKERFSAEFPKEGPSILRIQQVVRGDSAAYFCASSGTGLNQPQHFGDGTRLSIL.

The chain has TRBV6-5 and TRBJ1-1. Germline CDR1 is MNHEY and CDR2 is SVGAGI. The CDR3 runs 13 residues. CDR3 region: CASSYFKNTEAFF.

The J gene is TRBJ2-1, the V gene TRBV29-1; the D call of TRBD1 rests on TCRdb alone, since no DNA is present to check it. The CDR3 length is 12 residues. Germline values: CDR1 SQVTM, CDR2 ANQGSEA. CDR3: CSADRRYNEQFF.

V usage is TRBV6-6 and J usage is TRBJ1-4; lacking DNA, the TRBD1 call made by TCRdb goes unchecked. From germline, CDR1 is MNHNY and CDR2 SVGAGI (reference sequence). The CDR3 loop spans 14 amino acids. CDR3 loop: CASSPTGEREKLFF.

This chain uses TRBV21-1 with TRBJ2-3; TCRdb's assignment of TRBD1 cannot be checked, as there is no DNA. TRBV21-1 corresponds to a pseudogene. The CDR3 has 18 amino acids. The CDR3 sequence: CASSLDRGRRGGTDTQYF.

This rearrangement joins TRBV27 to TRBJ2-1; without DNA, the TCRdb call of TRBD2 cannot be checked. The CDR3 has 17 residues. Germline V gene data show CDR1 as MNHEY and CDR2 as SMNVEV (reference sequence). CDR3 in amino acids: CASSFAVGLAGGGEQFF.

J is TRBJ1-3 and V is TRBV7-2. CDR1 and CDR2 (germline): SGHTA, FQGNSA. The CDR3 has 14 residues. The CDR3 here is CASSLVEQRNTIYF.

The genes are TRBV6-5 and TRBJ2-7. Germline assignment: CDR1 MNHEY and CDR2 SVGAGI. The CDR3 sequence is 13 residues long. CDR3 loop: CASSIDNSYEQYF.

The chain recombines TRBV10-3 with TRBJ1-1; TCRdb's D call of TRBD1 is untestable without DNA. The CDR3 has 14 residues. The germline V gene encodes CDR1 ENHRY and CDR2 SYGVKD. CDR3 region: CAISDTGTRLEAFF.

The CDR3: CAISEKGQGRTEAFF. This sequence joins TRBV10-3 and TRBJ1-1; TCRdb reports TRBD1, a call that lacks DNA to check it against. Germline V gene data show CDR1 as ENHRY and CDR2 as SYGVKD. The CDR3 is 15 residues long.

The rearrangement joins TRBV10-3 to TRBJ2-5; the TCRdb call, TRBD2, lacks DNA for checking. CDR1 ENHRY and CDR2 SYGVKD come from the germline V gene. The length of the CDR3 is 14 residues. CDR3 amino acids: CAISESTAGETQYF.

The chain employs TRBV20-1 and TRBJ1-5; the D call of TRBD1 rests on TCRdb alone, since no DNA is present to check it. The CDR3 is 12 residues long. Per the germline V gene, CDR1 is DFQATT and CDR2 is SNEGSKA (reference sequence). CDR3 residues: CSAAGGNQPQHF.

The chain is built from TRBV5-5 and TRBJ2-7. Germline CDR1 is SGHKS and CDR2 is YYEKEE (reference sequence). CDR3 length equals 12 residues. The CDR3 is CASSLVPNEQYF.

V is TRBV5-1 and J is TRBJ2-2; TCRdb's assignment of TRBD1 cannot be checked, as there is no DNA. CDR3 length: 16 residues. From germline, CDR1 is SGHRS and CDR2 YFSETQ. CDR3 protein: CASSYTGTANTGELFF.

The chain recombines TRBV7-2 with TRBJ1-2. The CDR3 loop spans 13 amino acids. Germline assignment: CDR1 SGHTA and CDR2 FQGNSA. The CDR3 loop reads CASSKGPSDGYTF. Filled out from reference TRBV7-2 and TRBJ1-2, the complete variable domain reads GAGVSQSPSNKVTEKGKDVELRCDPISGHTALYWYRQSLGQGLEFLIYFQGNSAPDKSGLPSDRFSAERTGGSVSTLTIQRTQQEDSAVYLCASSKGPSDGYTFGSGTRLTVV.

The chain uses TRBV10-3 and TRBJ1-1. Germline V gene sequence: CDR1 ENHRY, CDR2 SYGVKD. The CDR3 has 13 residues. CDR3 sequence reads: CAISESFVTEAFF.

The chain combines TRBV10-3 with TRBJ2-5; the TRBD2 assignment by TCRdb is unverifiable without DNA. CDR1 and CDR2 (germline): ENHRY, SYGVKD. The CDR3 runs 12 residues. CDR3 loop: CAISETEGTQYF.

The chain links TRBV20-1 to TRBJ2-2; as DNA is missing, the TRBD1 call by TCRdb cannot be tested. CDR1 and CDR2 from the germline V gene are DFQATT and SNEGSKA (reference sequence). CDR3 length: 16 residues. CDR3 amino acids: CSAPPSSTANTGELFF.

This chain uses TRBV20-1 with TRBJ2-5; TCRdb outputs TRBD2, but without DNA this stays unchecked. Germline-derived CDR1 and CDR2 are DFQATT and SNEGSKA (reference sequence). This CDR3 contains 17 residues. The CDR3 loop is CSARDWAQRGIQETQYF.

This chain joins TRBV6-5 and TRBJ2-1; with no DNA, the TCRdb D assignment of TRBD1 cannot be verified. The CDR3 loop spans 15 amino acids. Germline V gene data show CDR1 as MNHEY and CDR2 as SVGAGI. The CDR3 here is CASSYETGGYNEQFF.

The CDR3 loop reads CASSLRINPTDTQYF. The V gene is TRBV7-9, the J gene TRBJ2-3. This CDR3 contains 15 residues. Germline CDR1 is SEHNR and CDR2 is FQNEAQ (reference sequence).

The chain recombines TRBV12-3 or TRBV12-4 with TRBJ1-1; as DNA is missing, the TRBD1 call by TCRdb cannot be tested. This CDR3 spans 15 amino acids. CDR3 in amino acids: CASTENQGLNTEAFF.

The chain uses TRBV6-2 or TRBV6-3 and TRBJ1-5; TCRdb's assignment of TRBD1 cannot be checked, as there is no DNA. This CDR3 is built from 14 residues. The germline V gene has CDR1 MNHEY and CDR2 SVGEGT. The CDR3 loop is CASSPGAKGQPQHF.

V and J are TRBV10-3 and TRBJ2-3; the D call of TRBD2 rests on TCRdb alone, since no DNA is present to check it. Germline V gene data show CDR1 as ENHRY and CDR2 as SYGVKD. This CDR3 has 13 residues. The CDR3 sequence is CAINERDTDTQYF.

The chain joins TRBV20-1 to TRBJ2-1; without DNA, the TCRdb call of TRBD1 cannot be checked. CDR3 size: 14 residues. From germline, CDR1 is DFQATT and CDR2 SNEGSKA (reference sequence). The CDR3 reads CSARDASPANEQFF.

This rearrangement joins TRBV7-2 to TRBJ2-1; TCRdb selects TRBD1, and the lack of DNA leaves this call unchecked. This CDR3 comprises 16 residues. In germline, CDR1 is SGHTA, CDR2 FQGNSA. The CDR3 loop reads CASSLSRTSSYNEQFF.